This TCR beta chain was identified in a study of blood T cell repertoires in COVID-19. J lost 4 bases, V lost 6 bases, and 13 bases had no gene match. CDR1 is LNHDA, CDR2 SQIVND, per germline (reference sequence). The CDR3 has 16 amino acids. Sequencing used immunoSEQ multiplex PCR; TCRdb keeps in-frame clones, though not all of them. The table lists about half a million clones, 70% to 90% of them singletons. V gene TRBV19 combines with J gene TRBJ1-1; 8 positions match TRBD1. The sample consisted of peripheral blood. This clonotype was obtained from a human donor in a cohort sampled during active COVID-19. CDR3 bases: TGTGCCAGTAGGGACAGGGCAGTGCTCCCTCCCACTGAAGCTTTCTTT. It yields the protein CASRDRAVLPPTEAFF.